This T cell receptor beta chain was recorded in a study of T cell changes during pregnancy in multiple sclerosis. Generated by immunoSEQ multiplex PCR, the TCRdb table keeps only in-frame clones and is missing some. The table has tens of thousands of clones, 80% to 90% seen once. CDR3 size: 13 residues. Per the germline V gene, CDR1 is WSHSY and CDR2 is SAAADI. J was trimmed by 4 bases and V by 6 bases; bases with no gene match: 3. The J gene is TRBJ1-5, the V gene TRBV10-2; 7 positions agree with TRBD1. The material was CD4+ T cells from peripheral blood mononuclear cells, obtained in the first trimester of pregnancy. The source of this sequence is a female donor with multiple sclerosis, enrolled in a pregnancy study. The CDR3 region is CASRSQGNQPQHF. The DNA of the CDR3 is TGCGCCAGCAGATCACAGGGGAATCAGCCCCAGCATTTT.